The clone carrying this T cell receptor (beta chain) was counted at least ten times. The antigen is not known. V dropped 6 bases and J dropped 4 bases, with 19 bases sitting between them. The CDR3 consists of 15 residues. The V gene's germline CDR1 is SGDLS and CDR2 YYNGEE. The data were taken from a study of cytotoxic CD8 clonotypes in ibrutinib-treated CLL. Overall study: Following treatment for a median around twelve months, range 6 to 36, response samples were then taken. Mean yields were approximately 260,000 productive templates and 85,000 to 95,000 productive rearrangements per sample. Study-wide points: Under treatment, the uncommon public clonotypes either contracted or remained stable.

The protocol was immunoSEQ multiplex PCR, while the TCRdb copy is restricted to in-frame clones and leaves out a portion. The table includes about 200,000 clones, 70% detected once. The rearrangement links TRBV9 to TRBJ1-1; D perhaps matches TRBD1 (6 bases). The sequence was collected from a human donor with chronic lymphocytic leukemia. This specimen consisted of PBMCs, obtained after 12 months of ibrutinib treatment. As DNA, the CDR3 is TGTGCCAGCACTTCGACAGGTTACGACGGCACTGAAGCTTTCTTT. This gives the protein CASTSTGYDGTEAFF. The complete variable domain, with remaining parts taken from reference TRBV9 and TRBJ1-1, reads DSGVTQTPKHLITATGQRVTLRCSPRSGDLSVYWYQQSLDQGLQFLIQYYNGEERAKGNILERFSAQQFPDLHSELNLSSLELGDSALYFCASTSTGYDGTEAFFGQGTRLTVV.